The next 7 T cell receptor beta chains were all read from a single sample in a study of blood T cell repertoires in COVID-19 (dated by TCRdb to 2020 to 2022). The library was obtained by the immunoSEQ multiplex PCR assay. The table was pulled from immuneACCESS by TCRdb, which kept in-frame rearrangements only. Such tables lose some clones; where checked, under half of the loss comes from unresolved V genes, and the rest has no known cause. Within this sample are 130,000 or so clones, with under 85% of them counted one time only. More than 10% of the sample comes from the top ten. The sample consisted of peripheral blood. The receptor source for this set is a woman in her fifties or sixties with acute or convalescent COVID-19.

The gene calls are TRBV6-5 and TRBJ1-1; 8 nucleotides line up with TRBD1. This CDR3 has 15 amino acids. Trimming removed 6 bases from V and 2 bases from J; junction bases left unmatched: 8. The germline gives CDR1 MNHEY, CDR2 SVGAGI. This CDR3 reads CASSIRQGANTEAFF. The CDR3 bases are TGTGCCAGCAGCATCAGGCAGGGGGCAAACACTGAAGCTTTCTTT.

The V and J genes are TRBV6-2 or TRBV6-3 and TRBJ2-1, with TRBD2 as a possible D gene (6 bases). The V end was cut by 2 bases, the J end by 1 base, with 15 bases between. This CDR3 is 17 amino acids long. CDR1 and CDR2 from the germline V gene are MNHEY and SVGEGT. The CDR3: CASSYNRAGLSYNEQFF. CDR3 nucleotides: TGTGCCAGCAGTTACAATCGGGCGGGGCTTTCCTACAATGAGCAGTTCTTC.

This sequence joins TRBV2 and TRBJ1-4, with 8 bases aligning to TRBD1. CDR1 and CDR2 from the germline V gene are SNHLY and FYNNEI. The CDR3 is made up of 15 amino acids. J gave up 8 bases and V 3 bases, and 8 bases lay outside the gene matches. Here the CDR3 DNA reads TGTGCCAGCAGTGACAGGGGGCAGGTGGGAGAAAAACTGTTTTTT. This encodes CASSDRGQVGEKLFF.

This clone has a single count. The chain employs TRBV19 and TRBJ1-4, with D possibly being TRBD1 (5 bases). The CDR3 runs to 14 residues. Germline values: CDR1 LNHDA, CDR2 SQIVND (reference sequence). V dropped 7 bases and J dropped 9 bases, with 18 bases sitting between them. DNA for the CDR3: TGTGCCAGTATGGGAGGGACGAAGAGTAAAAAACTGTTTTTT. Translated, it gives CASMGGTKSKKLFF.

The chain is built from TRBV10-3 and TRBJ1-2; D is ambiguous. Germline V gives CDR1 ENHRY, CDR2 SYGVKD. Trimming took 5 bases from V and 5 from J, leaving 12 bases between them. CDR3 size: 13 residues. This chain's CDR3 is CAISLEGPYGYTF. CDR3 bases: TGTGCCATCAGTTTAGAGGGTCCTTATGGCTACACCTTC.

The gene calls are TRBV5-1 and TRBJ1-6; no reliable D call. Germline V CDR1 and CDR2: SGHRS, YFSETQ. Trimming took 5 bases from V and 9 from J, leaving 15 bases between them. The CDR3 is 14 residues long. The CDR3: CASRPTVRTSPLHF. The CDR3 DNA reads as TGCGCCAGCAGGCCTACAGTAAGAACTTCACCCCTCCACTTT.

To note about this clone: The sample contains more than one DNA sequence encoding this CDR3. For the CDR3, the DNA is TGTGCCAGCAGCCTTCAGGGCAATCAGCCCCAGCATTTT. It encodes CASSLQGNQPQHF. The chain employs TRBV7-9 and TRBJ1-5, with no clear D. Trimming shortened V by 5 bases and J by 2 bases, and 7 bases separated the two germline ends. The CDR3 runs to 13 residues. Per germline, CDR1 SEHNR and CDR2 FQNEAQ (reference sequence).